This TCR beta chain comes out of a study of control samples from healthy donors and cancer patients. The protocol was immunoSEQ multiplex PCR, while the TCRdb copy is restricted to in-frame clones and leaves out a portion. The table records 120,000 to 150,000 clones, more than 85% of them present only once. This CDR3 has 14 amino acids. From germline, CDR1 is MGHDK and CDR2 SYGVNS. V shed 5 bases and J shed 1 base, with 11 bases lying between them. The clonotype was recovered from a man aged 25 to 45 in good health. This rearrangement joins TRBV25-1 to TRBJ1-1, with D unresolved. Sample: blood. CDR3 amino acids: CASSHGLTNTEAFF. The CDR3 bases are TGTGCCAGCAGTCACGGTCTGACGAACACTGAAGCTTTCTTT.